A single sample gave rise to the 7 T cell receptor beta chains below, sequenced in a study of blood T cells in healthy people across ages. Primers used in a second PCR of roughly 6 to 12 cycles were a sample-barcoded 5' primer and a J-beta primer mix. TCRdb ran MiXCR on the 5' RACE reads and lists one entry per CDR3 protein. The table records some 670,000 distinct CDR3 sequences, approximately 52% of them present only once. Sequences were obtained from blood. The receptor set was obtained from a woman of 80 years or more in good health.

Concerning this clonotype: The junction departs from the called germline gene at one end, perhaps through a read error. The chain is built from TRBV28 and TRBJ2-1; D might be TRBD1 or TRBD2, each matching 5 bases. The CDR3 loop spans 14 amino acids. Germline values: CDR1 MDHEN, CDR2 SYDVKM. This chain's CDR3 is CASKGTVRYDEQFF. CDR3 nucleotide sequence: TGTGCCAGCAAGGGGACCGTTCGCTACGATGAGCAGTTCTTC.

The table lists this clonotype with many counts. The rearrangement uses TRBV2 and TRBJ2-3; D is unclear. The CDR3 runs 11 residues. The germline V gene encodes CDR1 SNHLY and CDR2 FYNNEI. V was shortened by 7 bases and J by 6 bases, with 8 bases between the two germline ends. CDR3 in amino acids: CASTSIDTQYF. CDR3 DNA sequence: TGTGCCAGCACCTCAATCGATACGCAGTATTTT. The variable domain in full, completed from reference TRBV2 and TRBJ2-3, reads EPEVTQTPSHQVTQMGQEVILRCVPISNHLYFYWYRQILGQKVEFLVSFYNNEISEKSEIFDDQFSVERPDGSNFTLKIRSTKLEDSAMYFCASTSIDTQYFGPGTRLTVL.

This clonotype was found many times. The genes are TRBV6-8 and TRBJ2-7; D might be TRBD2 (5 bases). Germline V gene sequence: CDR1 MNHGY, CDR2 SAAAGT. The CDR3 extends over 16 amino acids. Trimming pared 6 bases from V and 2 bases from J, leaving 20 bases between. For the CDR3, the DNA is TGTGCCAGCAGCCGAAGGGCCCTTCGGGAAACCTACGAGCAGTACTTC. It is translated as CASSRRALRETYEQYF.

This clonotype was seen only once. The chain is built from TRBV7-3 and TRBJ2-1; 11 nucleotides align to TRBD2. The CDR3 covers 15 residues. Per germline, CDR1 SGHTA and CDR2 FQGTGA. V shed 4 bases and J 6 bases; nucleotides not matched to a gene: 5. For the CDR3, the DNA is TGTGCCAGCAGCTATCTAGCGGGAGGTCGCAATGAGCAGTTCTTC. Protein sequence: CASSYLAGGRNEQFF.

On this clonotype itself: Mismatch with germline at one junction end may stem from a read error. The chain is built from TRBV5-1 and TRBJ1-1, with D possibly TRBD1 on 5 matching bases. Germline CDR1 reads SGHRS; CDR2 reads YFSETQ. The CDR3 has 15 residues. The CDR3 bases are TGCGTCAGCAGCCCCCGGGAGGGGCTGAACACTGAAGCTTTCTTT. It translates to CVSSPREGLNTEAFF.

This clonotype was seen a few times. A junction boundary mismatches the germline segment, possibly from a read error. The chain links TRBV5-1 to TRBJ2-1; 13 bases map to TRBD2. The end of the DNA is better explained by TRBJ2-7, so the J call may be wrong. Germline CDR1 SGHRS, CDR2 YFSETQ. The length of the CDR3 is 15 residues. CDR3 bases: TGTGCCAGCAGTTTGGGACTAGCGGGGTACAATGAGCAGTACTTC. Encoded protein: CASSLGLAGYNEQYF.

The gene calls are TRBV20-1 and TRBJ1-2; D is unclear. CDR3 length: 13 amino acids. Trimming took off 3 bases at V and 0 bases at J, with 8 bases between the two ends. The germline V gene encodes CDR1 DFQATT and CDR2 SNEGSKA (reference sequence). The CDR3 DNA sequence: TGCAGTGCTAGGGGCCGAACTAACTATGGCTACACCTTC. It codes for CSARGRTNYGYTF.